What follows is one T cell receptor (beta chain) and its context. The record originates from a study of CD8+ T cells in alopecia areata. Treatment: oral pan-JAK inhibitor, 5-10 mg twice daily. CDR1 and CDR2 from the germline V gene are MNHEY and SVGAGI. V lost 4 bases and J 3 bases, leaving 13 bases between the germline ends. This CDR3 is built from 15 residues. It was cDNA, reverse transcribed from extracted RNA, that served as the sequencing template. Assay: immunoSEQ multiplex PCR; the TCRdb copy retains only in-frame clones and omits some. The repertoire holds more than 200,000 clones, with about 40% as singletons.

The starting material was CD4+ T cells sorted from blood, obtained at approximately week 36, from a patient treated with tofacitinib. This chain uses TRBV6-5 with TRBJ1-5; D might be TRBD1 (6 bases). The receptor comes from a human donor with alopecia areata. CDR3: CASSSHRDPNQPQHF. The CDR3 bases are TGTGCCAGCAGTTCCCACAGGGATCCCAATCAGCCCCAGCATTTT.